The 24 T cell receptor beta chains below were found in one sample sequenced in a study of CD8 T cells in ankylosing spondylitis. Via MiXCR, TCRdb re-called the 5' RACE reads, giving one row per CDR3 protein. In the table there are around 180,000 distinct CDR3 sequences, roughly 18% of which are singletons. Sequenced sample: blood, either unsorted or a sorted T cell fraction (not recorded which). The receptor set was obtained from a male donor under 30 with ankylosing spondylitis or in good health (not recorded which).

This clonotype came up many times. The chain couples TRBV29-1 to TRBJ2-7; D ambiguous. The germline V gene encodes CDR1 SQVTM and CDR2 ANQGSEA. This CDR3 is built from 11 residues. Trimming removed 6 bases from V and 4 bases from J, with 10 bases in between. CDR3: CSVATGYEQYF. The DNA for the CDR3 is TGCAGCGTCGCCACTGGGTACGAGCAGTACTTC.

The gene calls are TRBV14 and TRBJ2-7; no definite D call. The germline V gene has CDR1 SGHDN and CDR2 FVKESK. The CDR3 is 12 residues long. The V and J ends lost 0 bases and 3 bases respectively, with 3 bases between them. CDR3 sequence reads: CASSQEFYEQYF. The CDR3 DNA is TGTGCCAGCAGCCAAGAGTTCTACGAGCAGTACTTC.

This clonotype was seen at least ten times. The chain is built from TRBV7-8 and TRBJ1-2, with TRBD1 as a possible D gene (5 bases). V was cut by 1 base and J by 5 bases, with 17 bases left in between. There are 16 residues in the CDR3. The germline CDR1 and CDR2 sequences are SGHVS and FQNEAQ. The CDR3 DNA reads TGTGCCAGCAGCTTAGTCGGTTCAGGGACCGGATATGGCTACACCTTC. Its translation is CASSLVGSGTGYGYTF. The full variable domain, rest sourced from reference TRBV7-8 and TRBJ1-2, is GAGVSQSPRYKVAKRGQDVALRCDPISGHVSLFWYQQALGQGPEFLTYFQNEAQLDKSGLPSDRFFAERPEGSVSTLKIQRTQQEDSAVYLCASSLVGSGTGYGYTFGSGTRLTVV.

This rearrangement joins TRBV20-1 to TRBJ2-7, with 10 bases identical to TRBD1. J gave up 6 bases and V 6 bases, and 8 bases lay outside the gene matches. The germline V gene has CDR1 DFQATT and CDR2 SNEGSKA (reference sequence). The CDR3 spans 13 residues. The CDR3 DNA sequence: TGCAGTGCACCGGGACAGGGGCTTATCGAGCAGTACTTC. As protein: CSAPGQGLIEQYF.

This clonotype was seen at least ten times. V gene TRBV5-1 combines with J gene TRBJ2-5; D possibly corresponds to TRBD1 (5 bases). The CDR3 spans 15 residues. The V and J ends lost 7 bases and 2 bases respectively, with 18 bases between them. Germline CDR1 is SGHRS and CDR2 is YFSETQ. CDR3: CASSPLPGHQETQYF. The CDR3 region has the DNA TGCGCCAGCTCCCCCCTTCCAGGACATCAAGAGACCCAGTACTTC.

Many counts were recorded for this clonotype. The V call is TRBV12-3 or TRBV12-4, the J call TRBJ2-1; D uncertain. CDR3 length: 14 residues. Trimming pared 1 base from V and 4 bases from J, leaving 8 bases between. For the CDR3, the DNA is TGTGCCAGCAGTTTAGGGGTGGAGTACAATGAGCAGTTCTTC. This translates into CASSLGVEYNEQFF.

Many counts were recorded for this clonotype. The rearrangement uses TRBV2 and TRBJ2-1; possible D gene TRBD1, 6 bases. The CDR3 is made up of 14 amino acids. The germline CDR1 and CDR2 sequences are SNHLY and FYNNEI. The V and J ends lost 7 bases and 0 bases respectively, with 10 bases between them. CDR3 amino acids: CASIQGSSYNEQFF. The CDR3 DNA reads TGTGCCAGCATTCAGGGGTCCTCCTACAATGAGCAGTTCTTC. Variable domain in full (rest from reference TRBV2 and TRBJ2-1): EPEVTQTPSHQVTQMGQEVILRCVPISNHLYFYWYRQILGQKVEFLVSFYNNEISEKSEIFDDQFSVERPDGSNFTLKIRSTKLEDSAMYFCASIQGSSYNEQFFGPGTRLTVL.

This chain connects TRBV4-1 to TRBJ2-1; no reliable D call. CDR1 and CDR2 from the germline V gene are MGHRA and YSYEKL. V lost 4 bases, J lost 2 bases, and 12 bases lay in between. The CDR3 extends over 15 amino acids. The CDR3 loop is CASSPHSFPYNEQFF. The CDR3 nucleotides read TGCGCCAGCAGCCCCCATAGCTTCCCCTACAATGAGCAGTTCTTC.

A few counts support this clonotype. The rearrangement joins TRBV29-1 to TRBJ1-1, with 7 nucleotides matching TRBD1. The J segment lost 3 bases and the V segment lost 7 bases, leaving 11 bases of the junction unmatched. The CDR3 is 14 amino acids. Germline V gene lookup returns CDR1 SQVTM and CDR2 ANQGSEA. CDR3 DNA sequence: TGCAGCGGGGTCAGGGGGATAGGTGACACTGAAGCTTTCTTT. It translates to CSGVRGIGDTEAFF.

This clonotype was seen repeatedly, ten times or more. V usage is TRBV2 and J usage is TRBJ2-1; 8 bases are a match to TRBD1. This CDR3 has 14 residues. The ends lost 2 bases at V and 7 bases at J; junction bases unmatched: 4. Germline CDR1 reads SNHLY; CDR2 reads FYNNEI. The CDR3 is CASSEWTGQNEQFF. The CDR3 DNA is TGTGCCAGCAGTGAATGGACAGGGCAAAATGAGCAGTTCTTC.

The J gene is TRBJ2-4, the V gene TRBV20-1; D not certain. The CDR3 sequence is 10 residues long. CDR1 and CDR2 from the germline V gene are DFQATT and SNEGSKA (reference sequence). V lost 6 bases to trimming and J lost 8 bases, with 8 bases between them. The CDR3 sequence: CSAVWDIQYF. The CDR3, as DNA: TGCAGTGCGGTCTGGGACATTCAGTACTTC.

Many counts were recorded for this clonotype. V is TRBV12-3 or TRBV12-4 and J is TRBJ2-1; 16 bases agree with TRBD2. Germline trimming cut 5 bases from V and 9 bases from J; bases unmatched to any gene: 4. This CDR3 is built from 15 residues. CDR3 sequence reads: CASSRGTSGRGEQFF. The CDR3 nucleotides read TGTGCCAGCAGTCGCGGGACTAGCGGGAGGGGTGAGCAGTTCTTC.

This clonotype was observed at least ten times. CDR3 amino acids: CASSYRAIPNTEAFF. DNA for the CDR3: TGTGCCAGCAGCTACCGGGCCATCCCCAACACTGAAGCTTTCTTT. The chain employs TRBV6-5 and TRBJ1-1; unclear D gene. Germline CDR1 and CDR2: MNHEY and SVGAGI. With 6 bases removed from V and 2 bases from J, the gap between germline ends came to 16 bases. The CDR3 is made up of 15 amino acids.

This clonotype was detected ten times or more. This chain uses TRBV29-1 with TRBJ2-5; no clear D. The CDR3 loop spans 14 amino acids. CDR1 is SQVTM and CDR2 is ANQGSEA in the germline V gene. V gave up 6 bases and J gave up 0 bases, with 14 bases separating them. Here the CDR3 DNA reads TGCAGCGTCGGCTTAAGGCGGCACCAAGAGACCCAGTACTTC. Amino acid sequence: CSVGLRRHQETQYF.

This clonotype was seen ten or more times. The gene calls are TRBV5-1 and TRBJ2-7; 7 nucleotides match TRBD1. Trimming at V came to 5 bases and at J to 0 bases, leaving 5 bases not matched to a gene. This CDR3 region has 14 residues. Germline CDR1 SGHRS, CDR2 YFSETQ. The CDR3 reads CASRAGTDSYEQYF. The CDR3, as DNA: TGCGCCAGCAGGGCCGGGACAGACTCCTACGAGCAGTACTTC.

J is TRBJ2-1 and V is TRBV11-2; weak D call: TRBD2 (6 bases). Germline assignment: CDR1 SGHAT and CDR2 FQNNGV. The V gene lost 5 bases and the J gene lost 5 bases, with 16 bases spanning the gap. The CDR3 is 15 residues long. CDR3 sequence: CASSILSGSNNEQFF. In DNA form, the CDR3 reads TGTGCCAGCAGCATTTTATCCGGGAGCAACAATGAGCAGTTCTTC.

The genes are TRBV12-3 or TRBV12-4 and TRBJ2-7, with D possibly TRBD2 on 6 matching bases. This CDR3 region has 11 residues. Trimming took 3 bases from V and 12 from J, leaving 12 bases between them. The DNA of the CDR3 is TGTGCCAGCAGTTTTGGAGGGGAGAGGTACTTC. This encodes CASSFGGERYF.

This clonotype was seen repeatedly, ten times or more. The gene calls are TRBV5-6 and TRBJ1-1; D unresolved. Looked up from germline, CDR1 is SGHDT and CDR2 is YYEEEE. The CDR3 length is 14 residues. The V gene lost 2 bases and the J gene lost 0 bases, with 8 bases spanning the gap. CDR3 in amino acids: CASSFGSLNTEAFF. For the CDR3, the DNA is TGTGCCAGCAGCTTTGGCAGCTTGAACACTGAAGCTTTCTTT.

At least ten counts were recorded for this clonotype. Here the CDR3 reads CASSPGLAGRYEQYV. In nucleotides, the CDR3 is TGTGCCAGCTCACCCGGACTAGCGGGTCGATACGAGCAGTACGTC. The genes are TRBV18 and TRBJ2-7; 11 bases map to TRBD2. Germline V gene data show CDR1 as KGHSH and CDR2 as LQKENI. V dropped 3 bases and J dropped 4; count of bases not matched to a gene: 5. The CDR3 contains 15 residues.

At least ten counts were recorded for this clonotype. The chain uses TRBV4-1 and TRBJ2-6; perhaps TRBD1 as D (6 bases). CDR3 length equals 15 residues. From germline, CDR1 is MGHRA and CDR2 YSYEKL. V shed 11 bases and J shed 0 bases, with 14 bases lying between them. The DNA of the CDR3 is TGCGCCGCCAGGGGTCAGAGCTCTGGGGCCAACGTCCTGACTTTC. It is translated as CAARGQSSGANVLTF.

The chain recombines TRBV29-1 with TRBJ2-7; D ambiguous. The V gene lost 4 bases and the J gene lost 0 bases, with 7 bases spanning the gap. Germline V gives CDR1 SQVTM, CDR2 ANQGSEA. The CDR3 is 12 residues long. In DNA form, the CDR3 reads TGCAGCGTTGGTTCCGTCTCCTACGAGCAGTACTTC. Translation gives CSVGSVSYEQYF.

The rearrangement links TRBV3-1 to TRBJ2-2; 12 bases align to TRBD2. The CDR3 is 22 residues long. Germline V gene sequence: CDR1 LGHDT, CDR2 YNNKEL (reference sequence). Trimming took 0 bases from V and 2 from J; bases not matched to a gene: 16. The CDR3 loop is CASSQESWGRGLAGRNTGELFF. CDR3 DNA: TGTGCCAGCAGCCAAGAGAGCTGGGGCAGGGGACTAGCGGGTAGAAACACCGGGGAGCTGTTTTTT.

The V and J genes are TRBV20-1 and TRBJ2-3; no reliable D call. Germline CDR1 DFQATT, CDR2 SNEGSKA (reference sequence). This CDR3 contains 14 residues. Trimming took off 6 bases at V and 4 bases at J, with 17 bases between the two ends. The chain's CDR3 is CSAPTPRAPDTQYF. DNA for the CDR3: TGCAGTGCCCCAACTCCTCGGGCCCCAGATACGCAGTATTTT.

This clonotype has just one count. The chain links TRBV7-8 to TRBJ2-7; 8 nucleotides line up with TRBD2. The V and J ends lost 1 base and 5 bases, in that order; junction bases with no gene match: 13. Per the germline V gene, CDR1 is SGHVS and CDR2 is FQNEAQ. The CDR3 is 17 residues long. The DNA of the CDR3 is TGTGCCAGCAGCTTAGACTCAGCGGGAGTTGGCTGGAACGAGCAGTACTTC. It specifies CASSLDSAGVGWNEQYF.